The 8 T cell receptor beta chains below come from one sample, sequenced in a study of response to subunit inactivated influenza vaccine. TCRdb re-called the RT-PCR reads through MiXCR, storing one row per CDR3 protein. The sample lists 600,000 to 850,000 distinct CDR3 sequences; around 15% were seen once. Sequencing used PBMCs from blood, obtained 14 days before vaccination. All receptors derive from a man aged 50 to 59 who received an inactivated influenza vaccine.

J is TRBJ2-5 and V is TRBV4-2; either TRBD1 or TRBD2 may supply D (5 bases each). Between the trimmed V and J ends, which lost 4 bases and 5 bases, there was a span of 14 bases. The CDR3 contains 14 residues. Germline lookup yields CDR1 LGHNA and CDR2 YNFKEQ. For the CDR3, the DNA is TGTGCCAGCAGCCCGGGACCGACTTCCGAGACCCAGTACTTC. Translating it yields CASSPGPTSETQYF.

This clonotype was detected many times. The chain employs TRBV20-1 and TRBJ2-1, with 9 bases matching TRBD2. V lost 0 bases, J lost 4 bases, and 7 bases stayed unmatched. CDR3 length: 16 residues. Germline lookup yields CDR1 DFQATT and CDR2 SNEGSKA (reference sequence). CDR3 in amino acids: CSARDLTSGTYNEQFF. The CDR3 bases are TGCAGTGCTAGAGATTTGACTAGCGGAACTTACAATGAGCAGTTCTTC.

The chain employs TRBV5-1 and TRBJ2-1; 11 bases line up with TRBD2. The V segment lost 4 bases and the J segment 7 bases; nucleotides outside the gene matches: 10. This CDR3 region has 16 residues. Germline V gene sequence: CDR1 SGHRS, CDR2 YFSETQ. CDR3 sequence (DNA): TGCGCCAGCAGCGGCCCTAGCGGGAGGACGGAGAATGAGCAGTTCTTC. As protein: CASSGPSGRTENEQFF.

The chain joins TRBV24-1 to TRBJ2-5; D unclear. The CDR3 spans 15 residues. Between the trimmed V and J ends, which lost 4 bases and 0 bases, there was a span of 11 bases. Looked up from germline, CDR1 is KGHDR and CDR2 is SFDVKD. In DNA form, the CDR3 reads TGTGCCACCAGTGACCCCGCCGGGTACCAAGAGACCCAGTACTTC. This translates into CATSDPAGYQETQYF.

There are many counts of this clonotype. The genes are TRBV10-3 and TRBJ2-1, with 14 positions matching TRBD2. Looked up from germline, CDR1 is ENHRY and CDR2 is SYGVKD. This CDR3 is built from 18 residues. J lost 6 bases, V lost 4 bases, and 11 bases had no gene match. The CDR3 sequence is CAISGQGTSGSRLNEQFF. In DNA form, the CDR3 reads TGTGCCATCAGTGGCCAGGGGACTAGCGGGAGCCGGCTCAATGAGCAGTTCTTC.

The CDR3 coding sequence is TGCAGTGCGGCCGGAGTCGGACTAGCGCGGGCGGGCGGGGAGCTGTTTTTT. Amino acid sequence: CSAAGVGLARAGGELFF. The chain links TRBV20-1 to TRBJ2-2; 9 nucleotides line up with TRBD2. Losses at the gene ends were 6 bases for V and 7 bases for J; bases not matched to a gene: 18. Germline assignment: CDR1 DFQATT and CDR2 SNEGSKA (reference sequence). CDR3 size: 17 residues.

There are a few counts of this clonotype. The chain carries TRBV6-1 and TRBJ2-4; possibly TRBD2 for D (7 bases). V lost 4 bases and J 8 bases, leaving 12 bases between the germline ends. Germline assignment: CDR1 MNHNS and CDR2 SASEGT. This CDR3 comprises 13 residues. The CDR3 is CASSGQGRDIQYF. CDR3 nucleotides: TGTGCCAGCAGTGGGCAGGGGAGGGACATTCAGTACTTC.

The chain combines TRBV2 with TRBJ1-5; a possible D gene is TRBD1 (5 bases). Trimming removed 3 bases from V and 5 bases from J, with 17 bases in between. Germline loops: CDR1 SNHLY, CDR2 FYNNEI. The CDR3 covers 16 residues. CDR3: CASSDPSRVAHQPQHF. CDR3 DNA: TGTGCCAGCAGTGACCCATCCAGGGTGGCGCATCAGCCCCAGCATTTT.